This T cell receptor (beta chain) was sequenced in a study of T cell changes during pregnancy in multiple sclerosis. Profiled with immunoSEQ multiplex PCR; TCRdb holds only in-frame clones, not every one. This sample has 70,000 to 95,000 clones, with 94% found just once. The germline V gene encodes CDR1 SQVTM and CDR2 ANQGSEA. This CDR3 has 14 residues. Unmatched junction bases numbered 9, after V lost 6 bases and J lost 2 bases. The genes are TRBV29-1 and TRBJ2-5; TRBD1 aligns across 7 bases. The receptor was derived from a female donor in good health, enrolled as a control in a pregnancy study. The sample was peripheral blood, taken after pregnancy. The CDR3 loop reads CSVISGTEQETQYF. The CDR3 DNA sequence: TGCAGCGTCATTTCCGGGACAGAGCAAGAGACCCAGTACTTC.